The present entry profiles one T cell receptor (beta chain) with its context. A split of CD4+ cells into CD45RA+ naive and CD45RA-negative memory subsets was performed. The data stem from a study of shared clonotypes between healthy human individuals. V gave up 5 bases and J gave up 5 bases, with 10 bases separating them. The germline V gene encodes CDR1 MNHEY and CDR2 SVGAGI. The CDR3 consists of 13 residues. Profiled with immunoSEQ multiplex PCR; TCRdb holds only in-frame clones, not every one. Here the sample spans about 2.4 million clones, roughly 93% being singletons. This sequence was found in a man between 18 and 29 years old in good health. Some clones in this sample may be carry-over from other donors' samples. The chain employs TRBV6-5 and TRBJ2-1; possible D gene TRBD1, 5 bases. Sequenced material: naive CD4+ T cells from PBMCs. Subset here: CD45RA+ positively selected. DNA for the CDR3: TGTGCCAGCAGTCTCGACAGAAACAATGAGCAGTTCTTC. Its protein product is CASSLDRNNEQFF.